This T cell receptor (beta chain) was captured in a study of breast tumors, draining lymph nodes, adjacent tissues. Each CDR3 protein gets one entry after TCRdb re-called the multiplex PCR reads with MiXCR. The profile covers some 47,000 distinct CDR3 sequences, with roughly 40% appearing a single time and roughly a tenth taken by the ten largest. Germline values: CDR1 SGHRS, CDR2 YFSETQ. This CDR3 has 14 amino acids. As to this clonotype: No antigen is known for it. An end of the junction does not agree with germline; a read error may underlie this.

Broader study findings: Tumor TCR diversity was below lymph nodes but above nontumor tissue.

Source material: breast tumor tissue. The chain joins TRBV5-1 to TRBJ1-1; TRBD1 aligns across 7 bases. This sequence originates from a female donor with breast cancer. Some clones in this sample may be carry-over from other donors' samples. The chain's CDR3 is CATSLTGRSTEAFF. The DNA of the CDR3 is TGCGCCACCAGCCTGACAGGGAGGAGTACTGAAGCTTTCTTC.